Sequencing of this T cell receptor (beta chain) was carried out in a study of CD8+ T cells in alopecia areata. CDR3 length: 18 amino acids. CDR1 is MNHEY, CDR2 SMNVEV, per germline (reference sequence). Trimming shortened V by 6 bases and J by 3 bases, and 27 bases separated the two germline ends. Stated treatment: oral pan-JAK inhibitor, 5-10 mg twice daily. Reverse transcribed after extraction, RNA yielded cDNA as the sequencing template. Using immunoSEQ multiplex PCR, the repertoire was profiled, and TCRdb retains in-frame clones only, with some absent. Of about 190,000 clones in the sample, 45% to 75% are singletons; the top ten hold around 0.7%. As to this clone: Its antigen is unidentified.

Study-wide points: With one nonresponder, baseline CD8+ expansion's link to response remains uncertain.

This chain connects TRBV27 to TRBJ2-7; tentatively, D is TRBD2 (7 bases). The sequence was obtained from a human donor with alopecia areata. This specimen was CD4+ T cells sorted from blood, taken at week 4, from a patient treated with tofacitinib. As DNA, the CDR3 is TGTGCCAGCAGCTTCCGGGGGGCGAGCGGGATTCCCCACTACGAGCAGTACTTC. Its translation is CASSFRGASGIPHYEQYF.